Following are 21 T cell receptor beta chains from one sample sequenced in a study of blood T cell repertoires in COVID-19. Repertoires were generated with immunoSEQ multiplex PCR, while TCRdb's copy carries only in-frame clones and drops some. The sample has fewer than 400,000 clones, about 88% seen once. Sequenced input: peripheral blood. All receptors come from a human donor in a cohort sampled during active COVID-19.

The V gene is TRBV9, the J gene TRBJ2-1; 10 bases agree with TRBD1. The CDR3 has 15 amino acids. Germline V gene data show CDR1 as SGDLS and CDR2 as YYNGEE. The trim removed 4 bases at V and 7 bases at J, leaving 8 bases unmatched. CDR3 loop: CASSPNAGQGNEQFF. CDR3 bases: TGTGCCAGCAGCCCGAATGCGGGACAGGGGAATGAGCAGTTCTTC.

CDR3 DNA sequence: TGCGCCAGCAGCCCCAGGACGGGACAGAATATCTATGGCTACACCTTC. Encoded protein: CASSPRTGQNIYGYTF. This chain joins TRBV4-1 and TRBJ1-2, with 7 bases aligning to TRBD1. The V segment lost 4 bases and the J segment 4 bases; nucleotides outside the gene matches: 12. The CDR3 has 16 amino acids. The germline V gene encodes CDR1 MGHRA and CDR2 YSYEKL.

CDR3 in DNA: TGTGCCAGCAGCCAATCCACCCGACTGGGCTACACCTTC. Protein: CASSQSTRLGYTF. The rearrangement links TRBV16 to TRBJ1-2; D gene unclear. The V and J ends lost 0 bases and 8 bases respectively, with 10 bases between them. CDR3 length: 13 residues. Germline V gene data show CDR1 as KGHSY and CDR2 as FQNENV.

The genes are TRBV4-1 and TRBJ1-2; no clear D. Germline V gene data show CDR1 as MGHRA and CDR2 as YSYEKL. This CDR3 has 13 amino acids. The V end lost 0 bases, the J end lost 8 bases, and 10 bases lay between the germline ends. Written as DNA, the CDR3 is TGCGCCAGCAGCCAAGACGCGGGTAGGGGCTACACCTTC. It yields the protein CASSQDAGRGYTF.

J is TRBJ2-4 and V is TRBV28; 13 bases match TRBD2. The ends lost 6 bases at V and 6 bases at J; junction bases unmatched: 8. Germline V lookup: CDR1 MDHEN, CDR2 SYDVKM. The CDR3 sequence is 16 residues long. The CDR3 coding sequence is TGTGCCAGCAGCCTAACCGGACTAGCGGGAGTAAACATTCAGTACTTC. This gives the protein CASSLTGLAGVNIQYF.

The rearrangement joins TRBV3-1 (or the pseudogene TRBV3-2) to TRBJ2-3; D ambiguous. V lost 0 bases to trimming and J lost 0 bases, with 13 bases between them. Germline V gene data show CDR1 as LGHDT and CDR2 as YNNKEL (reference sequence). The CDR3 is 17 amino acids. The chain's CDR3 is CASSQDVSPGSTDTQYF. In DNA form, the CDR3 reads TGTGCCAGCAGCCAAGATGTATCCCCCGGGAGCACAGATACGCAGTATTTT.

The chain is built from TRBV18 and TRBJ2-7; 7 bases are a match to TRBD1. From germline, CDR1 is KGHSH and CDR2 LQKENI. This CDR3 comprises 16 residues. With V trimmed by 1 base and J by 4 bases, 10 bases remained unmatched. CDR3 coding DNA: TGTGCCAGCTCACCACAGGGGGCATCCGGGCGGTACGAGCAGTACTTC. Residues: CASSPQGASGRYEQYF.

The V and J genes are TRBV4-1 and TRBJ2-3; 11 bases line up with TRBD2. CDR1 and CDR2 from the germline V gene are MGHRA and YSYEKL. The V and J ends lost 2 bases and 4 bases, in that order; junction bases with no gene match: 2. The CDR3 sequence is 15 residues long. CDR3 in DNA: TGCGCCAGCAGCCAATTAGCGGGAGGGCCAGATACGCAGTATTTT. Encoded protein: CASSQLAGGPDTQYF.

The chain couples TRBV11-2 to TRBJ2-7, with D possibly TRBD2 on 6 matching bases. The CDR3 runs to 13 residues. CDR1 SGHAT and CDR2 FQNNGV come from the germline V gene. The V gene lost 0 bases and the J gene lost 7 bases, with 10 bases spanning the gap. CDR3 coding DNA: TGTGCCAGCAGCTTAGATCGGGGGTGGGAGCAGTACTTC. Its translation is CASSLDRGWEQYF.

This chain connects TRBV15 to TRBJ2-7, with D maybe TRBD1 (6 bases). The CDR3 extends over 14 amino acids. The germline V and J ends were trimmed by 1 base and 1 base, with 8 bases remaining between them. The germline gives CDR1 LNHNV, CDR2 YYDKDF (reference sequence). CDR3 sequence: CATSRAGESYEQYF. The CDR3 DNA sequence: TGTGCCACCAGCAGAGCAGGGGAGTCCTACGAGCAGTACTTC.

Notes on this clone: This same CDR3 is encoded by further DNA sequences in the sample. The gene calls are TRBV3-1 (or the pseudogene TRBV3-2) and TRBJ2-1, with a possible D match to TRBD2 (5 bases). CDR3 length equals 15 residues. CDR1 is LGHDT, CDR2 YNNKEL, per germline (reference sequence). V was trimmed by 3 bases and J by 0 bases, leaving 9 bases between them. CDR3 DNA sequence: TGTGCCAGCAGCCAGGCGGGCCTCTCCTACAATGAGCAGTTCTTC. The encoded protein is CASSQAGLSYNEQFF.

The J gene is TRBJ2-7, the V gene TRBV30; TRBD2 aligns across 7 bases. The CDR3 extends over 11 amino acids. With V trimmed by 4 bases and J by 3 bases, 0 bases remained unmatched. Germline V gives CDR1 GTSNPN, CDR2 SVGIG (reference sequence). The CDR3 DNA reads TGTGCCTGGACGGGGGGCTACGAGCAGTACTTC. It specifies CAWTGGYEQYF.

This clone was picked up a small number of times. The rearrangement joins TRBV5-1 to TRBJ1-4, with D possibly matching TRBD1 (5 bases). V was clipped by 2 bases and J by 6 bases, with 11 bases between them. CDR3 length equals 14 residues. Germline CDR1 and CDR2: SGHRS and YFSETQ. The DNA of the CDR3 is TGCGCCAGCAGCTTCCAGGGCGGGGATGAAAAACTGTTTTTT. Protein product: CASSFQGGDEKLFF.

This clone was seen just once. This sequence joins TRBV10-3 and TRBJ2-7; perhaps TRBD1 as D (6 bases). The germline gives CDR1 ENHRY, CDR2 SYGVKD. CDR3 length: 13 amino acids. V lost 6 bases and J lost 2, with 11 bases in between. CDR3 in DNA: TGTGCCATCAGACCCGACAGGACCTACGAGCAGTACTTC. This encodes CAIRPDRTYEQYF.

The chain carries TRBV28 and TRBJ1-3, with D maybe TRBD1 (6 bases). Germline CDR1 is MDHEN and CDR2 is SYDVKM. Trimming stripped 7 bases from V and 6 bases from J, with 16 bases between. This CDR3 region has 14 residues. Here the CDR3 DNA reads TGTGCCAGCAAACCTGGGGACAACGAAAACACCATATATTTT. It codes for CASKPGDNENTIYF.

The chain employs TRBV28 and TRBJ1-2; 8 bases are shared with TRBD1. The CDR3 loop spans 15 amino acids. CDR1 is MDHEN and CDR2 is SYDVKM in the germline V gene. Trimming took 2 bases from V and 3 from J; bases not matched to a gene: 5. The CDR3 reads CASSLLSDRDYGYTF. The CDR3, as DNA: TGTGCCAGCAGTTTACTCTCGGACAGGGACTATGGCTACACCTTC.

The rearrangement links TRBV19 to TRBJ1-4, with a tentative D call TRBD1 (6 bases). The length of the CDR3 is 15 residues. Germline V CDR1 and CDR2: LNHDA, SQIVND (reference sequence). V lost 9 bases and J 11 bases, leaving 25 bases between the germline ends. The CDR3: CASTRDILFPIKLFF. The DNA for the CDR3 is TGTGCCAGCACTCGGGACATCCTTTTCCCTATTAAACTGTTTTTT.

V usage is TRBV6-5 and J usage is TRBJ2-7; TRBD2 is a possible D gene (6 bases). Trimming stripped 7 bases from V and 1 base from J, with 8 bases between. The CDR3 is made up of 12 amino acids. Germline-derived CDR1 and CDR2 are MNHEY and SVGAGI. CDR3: CASTGGSYEQYF. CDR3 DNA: TGTGCCAGCACCGGGGGTTCCTACGAGCAGTACTTC.

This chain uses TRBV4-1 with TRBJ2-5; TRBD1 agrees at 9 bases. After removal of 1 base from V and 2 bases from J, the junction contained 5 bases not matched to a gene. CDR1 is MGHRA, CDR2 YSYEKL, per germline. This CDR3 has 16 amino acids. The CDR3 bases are TGCGCCAGCAGCCAAGTCCAGGGACAGGGACAAGAGACCCAGTACTTC. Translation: CASSQVQGQGQETQYF.

The CDR3 DNA follows: TGTGCCAGCAGTCGCCCCCTAGCGGGGGGCTACAATGAGCAGTTCTTC. Translating gives CASSRPLAGGYNEQFF. V and J are TRBV28 and TRBJ2-1; 11 bases are shared with TRBD2. Germline V CDR1 and CDR2: MDHEN, SYDVKM. The CDR3 is 16 residues long. After removal of 5 bases from V and 3 bases from J, the junction contained 6 bases not matched to a gene.

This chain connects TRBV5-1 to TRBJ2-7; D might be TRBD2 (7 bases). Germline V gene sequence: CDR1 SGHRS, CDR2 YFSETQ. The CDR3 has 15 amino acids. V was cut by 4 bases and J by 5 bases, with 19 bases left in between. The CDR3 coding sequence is TGCGCCAGCAGCCGGCGGGGGCAGAGCCAGGACGAGCAGTACTTC. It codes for CASSRRGQSQDEQYF.